This T cell receptor beta chain was found in a study of blood T cell repertoires in COVID-19. Overall study context: Acute-phase and convalescent COVID-19 samples originated in the United States, Italy and Spain. From T cells, B-cell-depleted T cells, or PBMCs came the material, which was cDNA or gDNA.

This clone occurred a few times. Under the authors' procedure: The assay estimated nucleated cells by amplifying reference gene primers. Assay used: immunoSEQ multiplex PCR; TCRdb lists only in-frame clones, some missing. V and J calls and clone size are as listed in that table; D and trimming were resolved from the DNA. The sample holds 120,000 to 150,000 clones, around four fifths seen once. The V segment lost 6 bases and the J segment 4 bases; nucleotides outside the gene matches: 8. CDR1 is MNHEY, CDR2 SVGAGI, per germline. The CDR3 sequence is 14 residues long. The TCR sequence derives from a human donor in a cohort sampled during active COVID-19. J is TRBJ2-7 and V is TRBV6-5; TRBD1 aligns across 8 bases. Sequenced: peripheral blood. CDR3 sequence: CASRAGTGGYEQYF. The CDR3 DNA reads TGTGCCAGCAGGGCCGGGACAGGAGGTTACGAGCAGTACTTC.